The 25 T cell receptor beta chains given below trace back to one sample, sequenced in a study of a mutant IDH1 vaccine in newly diagnosed glioma. Sequencing used immunoSEQ multiplex PCR; TCRdb keeps in-frame clones, though not all of them. Of some 30,000 clones in the sample, around nine tenths are singletons; the top ten hold around 2.4%. The time point: week 23, last vaccination. The content of each vaccine dose was 300 ug of mutant IDH1 20-mer peptide, and topical imiquimod accompanied it. These receptors have no known antigen. Sample: PBMCs, taken from a glioma patient whose treatment included an IDH1 peptide vaccine. The receptors shown here come from a man in his forties with glioma.

The V gene is TRBV4-1, the J gene TRBJ1-4, with 9 bases identical to TRBD1. Germline CDR1 and CDR2: MGHRA and YSYEKL. Trimming at V came to 4 bases and at J to 8 bases, leaving 8 bases not matched to a gene. CDR3 size: 15 residues. The CDR3, as DNA: TGCGCCAGCAGCCCATCGGGACAGGGAAAAGAAAAACTGTTTTTT. Translating gives CASSPSGQGKEKLFF.

J is TRBJ2-7 and V is TRBV10-3; the D is unclear. CDR3 size: 17 residues. Germline values: CDR1 ENHRY, CDR2 SYGVKD. Trimming left V 6 bases short and J 4 bases short, with 25 bases between. The CDR3 nucleotides are TGTGCCATCAGCACCACCTATCCAGAAGGGTTTAAATACGAGCAGTACTTC. It is translated as CAISTTYPEGFKYEQYF.

Here the CDR3 DNA reads TGTGCCAGCCTTAAGGCCAATCAGCCCCAGCATTTT. Translation gives CASLKANQPQHF. The V gene is TRBV28, the J gene TRBJ1-5, with D unresolved. The V end was cut by 8 bases, the J end by 3 bases, with 8 bases between. CDR3 size: 12 residues. Germline V gene lookup returns CDR1 MDHEN and CDR2 SYDVKM.

The rearrangement joins TRBV5-1 to TRBJ2-6; tentative D call: TRBD1 (6 bases). This CDR3 contains 16 residues. Trimming stripped 4 bases from V and 0 bases from J, with 11 bases between. Germline CDR1 reads SGHRS; CDR2 reads YFSETQ. Here the CDR3 DNA reads TGCGCCAGCAGCCTCTCAGGGGACTCTGGGGCCAACGTCCTGACTTTC. This gives the protein CASSLSGDSGANVLTF. The full variable domain, completed using reference TRBV5-1 and TRBJ2-6, is KAGVTQTPRYLIKTRGQQVTLSCSPISGHRSVSWYQQTPGQGLQFLFEYFSETQRNKGNFPGRFSGRQFSNSRSEMNVSTLELGDSALYLCASSLSGDSGANVLTFGAGSRLTVL.

The chain couples TRBV7-2 to TRBJ2-2; 8 positions match TRBD2. Germline loops: CDR1 SGHTA, CDR2 FQGNSA. J was trimmed by 3 bases and V by 5 bases; bases with no gene match: 8. CDR3 size: 16 residues. Here the CDR3 DNA reads TGTGCCAGCAGCGGCCGGGGGGGCTCGGACACCGGGGAGCTGTTTTTT. Protein product: CASSGRGGSDTGELFF.

V gene TRBV30 combines with J gene TRBJ1-1, with a tentative D call TRBD1 (6 bases). CDR1 and CDR2 (germline): GTSNPN, SVGIG (reference sequence). The V and J ends lost 2 bases and 7 bases respectively, with 14 bases between them. The CDR3 covers 13 residues. The CDR3 nucleotides read TGTGCCTGGAGTCGACAGGAGGGCGTTGAAGCTTTCTTT. Its protein product is CAWSRQEGVEAFF.

The gene calls are TRBV5-1 and TRBJ1-1; no clear D gene. The CDR3 is 14 amino acids. The V gene's germline CDR1 is SGHRS and CDR2 YFSETQ. Trimming removed 6 bases from V and 1 base from J, with 13 bases in between. The CDR3 DNA follows: TGCGCCAGCACCCCGACCCCTGGGAACACTGAAGCTTTCTTT. Its translation is CASTPTPGNTEAFF.

The CDR3 coding sequence is TGCGCCAGCAGCGCACAGGGATGGGGCATTCAGTACTTC. This encodes CASSAQGWGIQYF. This rearrangement joins TRBV5-1 to TRBJ2-4; D is possibly TRBD1 (6 bases). The CDR3 has 13 amino acids. Trimming took off 4 bases at V and 9 bases at J, with 14 bases between the two ends. Germline V gene sequence: CDR1 SGHRS, CDR2 YFSETQ. Looking up the rest from reference TRBV5-1 and TRBJ2-4 gives the full variable domain: KAGVTQTPRYLIKTRGQQVTLSCSPISGHRSVSWYQQTPGQGLQFLFEYFSETQRNKGNFPGRFSGRQFSNSRSEMNVSTLELGDSALYLCASSAQGWGIQYFGAGTRLSVL.

The chain has TRBV11-2 and TRBJ2-7, with unresolved D. Trimming cost V 1 base and J 6 bases, with 7 bases left between them. Germline V gene sequence: CDR1 SGHAT, CDR2 FQNNGV. The CDR3 loop spans 12 amino acids. CDR3 loop: CASSLGVFEQYV. CDR3 in DNA: TGTGCCAGCAGCTTAGGGGTTTTCGAGCAGTACGTC.

V gene TRBV30 combines with J gene TRBJ2-5; D is undetermined. CDR3 length: 12 amino acids. Germline CDR1 reads GTSNPN; CDR2 reads SVGIG (reference sequence). Deletions cut 2 bases from V and 2 bases from J, with 6 bases between. For the CDR3, the DNA is TGTGCCTGGAGTTTAGGGCAAGAGACCCAGTACTTC. Translating it yields CAWSLGQETQYF.

V usage is TRBV27 and J usage is TRBJ1-6, with 9 bases identical to TRBD1. The ends lost 5 bases at V and 7 bases at J; junction bases unmatched: 6. This CDR3 spans 15 amino acids. The germline V gene encodes CDR1 MNHEY and CDR2 SMNVEV (reference sequence). CDR3 amino acids: CASSLRDRVNSPLHF. The CDR3 DNA sequence: TGTGCCAGCAGTCTCCGGGACAGGGTCAATTCACCCCTCCACTTT.

The CDR3 region has the DNA TGTGCCAGCAGTCCAAGGACGGGTAACTATGGCTACACCTTC. Translation gives CASSPRTGNYGYTF. This rearrangement joins TRBV28 to TRBJ1-2, with D unclear. The CDR3 contains 14 residues. V lost 5 bases, J lost 1 base, and 11 bases lay in between. Germline CDR1 and CDR2: MDHEN and SYDVKM.

This clone has just one count. This rearrangement joins TRBV5-1 to TRBJ2-2, with D unresolved. Looked up from germline, CDR1 is SGHRS and CDR2 is YFSETQ. V lost 1 base and J 3 bases, leaving 10 bases between the germline ends. This CDR3 is built from 15 residues. The CDR3 reads CASSLSVGYTGELFF. CDR3 nucleotide sequence: TGCGCCAGCAGCTTGTCGGTCGGGTACACCGGGGAGCTGTTTTTT.

This chain uses TRBV7-8 with TRBJ2-7; D is possibly TRBD2 (5 bases). The CDR3 covers 12 residues. The germline V gene encodes CDR1 SGHVS and CDR2 FQNEAQ. Between the trimmed V and J ends, which lost 5 bases and 7 bases, there was a span of 12 bases. The CDR3, as DNA: TGTGCCAGCAGCCCGACTACCACGGAGCAGTACTTC. It translates to CASSPTTTEQYF.

CDR3 bases: TGTGCCAGCAGTTTGGGTCTCTACAATGAGCAGTTCTTC. Amino acids: CASSLGLYNEQFF. The chain links TRBV6-5 to TRBJ2-1; unclear D gene. Germline values: CDR1 MNHEY, CDR2 SVGAGI. The length of the CDR3 is 13 residues. V lost 4 bases and J lost 3, with 7 bases in between.

The gene calls are TRBV28 and TRBJ1-2, with D possibly TRBD1 on 6 matching bases. CDR3 length equals 13 residues. CDR1 MDHEN and CDR2 SYDVKM come from the germline V gene. The V end lost 0 bases, the J end lost 8 bases, and 10 bases lay between the germline ends. The CDR3 reads CASSLWGAGGYTF. CDR3 DNA: TGTGCCAGCAGTTTATGGGGGGCGGGCGGCTACACCTTC.

V usage is TRBV7-3 and J usage is TRBJ2-1, with 9 bases identical to TRBD2. Per the germline V gene, CDR1 is SGHTA and CDR2 is FQGTGA. J gave up 6 bases and V 1 base, and 4 bases lay outside the gene matches. CDR3 length: 15 residues. CDR3 loop: CASSLSAGGGNEQFF. The CDR3 bases are TGTGCCAGCAGCTTAAGTGCGGGAGGGGGCAATGAGCAGTTCTTC. Combining the CDR3 with reference TRBV7-3 and TRBJ2-1 gives the whole variable domain GAGVSQTPSNKVTEKGKYVELRCDPISGHTALYWYRQSLGQGPEFLIYFQGTGAADDSGLPNDRFFAVRPEGSVSTLKIQRTERGDSAVYLCASSLSAGGGNEQFFGPGTRLTVL.

On this clone itself: A read error may account for a junction end that differs from germline. This rearrangement joins TRBV6-4 to TRBJ2-1; the D gene is possibly TRBD2 (5 bases). The CDR3 loop spans 13 amino acids. CDR1 is MRHNA and CDR2 is SNTAGT in the germline V gene. The CDR3 region is CASSADSHNEQFF. The CDR3 DNA sequence: TGTGCCAGCAGTGCGGACTCCCACAATGAGCAGTTCTTC.

J is TRBJ1-2 and V is TRBV19; 7 bases line up with TRBD1. V lost 4 bases and J lost 5; bases outside the gene matches: 10. The CDR3 is 15 amino acids. Germline V gives CDR1 LNHDA, CDR2 SQIVND (reference sequence). As DNA, the CDR3 is TGTGCCAGTAGTAGTGACCAAGGGGGCGGTTATGGCTACACCTTC. Amino acid sequence: CASSSDQGGGYGYTF.

The V call is TRBV15, the J call TRBJ1-4; D uncertain. Trimming took 1 base from V and 4 from J, leaving 7 bases between them. CDR1 and CDR2 from the germline V gene are LNHNV and YYDKDF (reference sequence). This CDR3 comprises 14 residues. The CDR3 protein is CATSRVSLNEKLFF. In DNA form, the CDR3 reads TGTGCCACCAGCAGAGTCAGTCTTAATGAAAAACTGTTTTTT. Full variable domain (outside the CDR3, taken from reference TRBV15 and TRBJ1-4): DAMVIQNPRYQVTQFGKPVTLSCSQTLNHNVMYWYQQKSSQAPKLLFHYYDKDFNNEADTPDNFQSRRPNTSFCFLDIRSPGLGDTAMYLCATSRVSLNEKLFFGSGTQLSVL.

This chain links TRBV28 with TRBJ2-4; possibly TRBD1 for D (6 bases). CDR1 is MDHEN and CDR2 is SYDVKM in the germline V gene. The CDR3 covers 16 residues. The V end lost 5 bases, the J end lost 0 bases, and 14 bases lay between the germline ends. The CDR3 protein is CASSPRDNRAKNIQYF. The CDR3 DNA reads TGTGCCAGCAGTCCCCGGGACAACCGAGCCAAAAACATTCAGTACTTC.

V is TRBV6-5 and J is TRBJ2-5; D not resolved. V gave up 5 bases and J gave up 0 bases, with 7 bases separating them. The CDR3 runs 13 residues. Germline values: CDR1 MNHEY, CDR2 SVGAGI. This chain's CDR3 is CASSQDYQETQYF. The CDR3, as DNA: TGTGCCAGCAGTCAAGATTACCAAGAGACCCAGTACTTC.

This chain connects TRBV11-2 to TRBJ1-5; weak D call: TRBD1 (5 bases). Per the germline V gene, CDR1 is SGHAT and CDR2 is FQNNGV. This CDR3 is built from 14 residues. With 5 bases removed from V and 5 bases from J, the gap between germline ends came to 13 bases. CDR3 sequence (DNA): TGTGCCAGCAGCCCCCGGGACTCTCATCAGCCCCAGCATTTT. This translates into CASSPRDSHQPQHF.

This chain uses TRBV28 with TRBJ2-7, with a weak D call TRBD2 (6 bases). Germline V gives CDR1 MDHEN, CDR2 SYDVKM. Trimming took off 6 bases at V and 3 bases at J, with 12 bases between the two ends. This CDR3 spans 13 amino acids. CDR3 amino acids: CASRKDGGYEQYF. The CDR3, as DNA: TGTGCCAGCAGAAAGGACGGGGGCTACGAGCAGTACTTC. The variable domain in full, completed from reference TRBV28 and TRBJ2-7, reads DVKVTQSSRYLVKRTGEKVFLECVQDMDHENMFWYRQDPGLGLRLIYFSYDVKMKEKGDIPEGYSVSREKKERFSLILESASTNQTSMYLCASRKDGGYEQYFGPGTRLTVT.

This clone was observed a single time. The chain combines TRBV6-1 with TRBJ2-2; TRBD2 agrees at 10 bases. Trimming removed 1 base from V and 5 bases from J; junction bases left unmatched: 7. Germline lookup yields CDR1 MNHNS and CDR2 SASEGT. The CDR3 runs to 17 residues. In nucleotides, the CDR3 is TGTGCCAGCAGTGAAGATCGCCTAGCGGGAGAAACCGGGGAGCTGTTTTTT. Residues: CASSEDRLAGETGELFF.